These 12 T cell receptor beta chains were all obtained from the same sample, sequenced in a study of T cells in localized non-small cell lung cancer. Clones were read by immunoSEQ multiplex PCR, and TCRdb kept only the in-frame ones, dropping some. The sample has tens of thousands of clones; approximately 80% are singletons. The sample consisted of peripheral blood, taken before any cancer treatment. These receptor sequences come from a male donor older than 55 with stage III squamous cell lung carcinoma.

This clone was counted a single time. The rearrangement joins TRBV5-1 to TRBJ1-2, with D perhaps matching TRBD1 (5 bases). CDR3 length equals 14 residues. Trimming shortened V by 2 bases and J by 4 bases, and 12 bases separated the two germline ends. Per the germline V gene, CDR1 is SGHRS and CDR2 is YFSETQ. CDR3 sequence reads: CASSLGDYSYGYTF. The CDR3 nucleotides are TGCGCCAGCAGCTTAGGGGACTATTCCTATGGCTACACCTTC. Using reference TRBV5-1 and TRBJ1-2 for the parts outside the CDR3, the full variable domain is KAGVTQTPRYLIKTRGQQVTLSCSPISGHRSVSWYQQTPGQGLQFLFEYFSETQRNKGNFPGRFSGRQFSNSRSEMNVSTLELGDSALYLCASSLGDYSYGYTFGSGTRLTVV.

The chain has TRBV11-2 and TRBJ2-3; the D is unclear. Between the trimmed V and J ends, which lost 3 bases and 4 bases, there was a span of 11 bases. The CDR3 consists of 14 residues. CDR1 and CDR2 from the germline V gene are SGHAT and FQNNGV. The CDR3 here is CASSFLLEADTQYF. DNA for the CDR3: TGTGCCAGCAGCTTCCTACTCGAGGCAGATACGCAGTATTTT.

The chain has TRBV30 and TRBJ2-3; 8 nucleotides align to TRBD2. V dropped 0 bases and J dropped 2; count of bases not matched to a gene: 7. The CDR3 extends over 16 amino acids. Germline values: CDR1 GTSNPN, CDR2 SVGIG (reference sequence). CDR3: CAWSVPPGGPTDTQYF. The CDR3 DNA sequence: TGTGCCTGGAGTGTCCCCCCGGGGGGGCCCACAGATACGCAGTATTTT.

V is TRBV7-3 and J is TRBJ2-2; TRBD1 agrees at 7 bases. V trimming: 6 bases; J trimming: 4 bases; junction bases outside the gene matches: 11. Germline V gene lookup returns CDR1 SGHTA and CDR2 FQGTGA. This CDR3 has 16 residues. The CDR3 reads CASSREGARSTGELFF. CDR3 DNA sequence: TGTGCCAGCAGTAGAGAGGGGGCGCGTAGCACCGGGGAGCTGTTTTTT. The full variable domain, in which reference TRBV7-3 and TRBJ2-2 provide the parts outside the CDR3, is GAGVSQTPSNKVTEKGKYVELRCDPISGHTALYWYRQSLGQGPEFLIYFQGTGAADDSGLPNDRFFAVRPEGSVSTLKIQRTERGDSAVYLCASSREGARSTGELFFGEGSRLTVL.

V and J are TRBV7-9 and TRBJ1-2, with 7 bases lining up with TRBD1. The CDR3 runs 15 residues. Losses at the gene ends were 0 bases for V and 4 bases for J; bases not matched to a gene: 5. The germline V gene encodes CDR1 SEHNR and CDR2 FQNEAQ (reference sequence). The chain's CDR3 is CASSLASTGSYGYTF. The CDR3 DNA reads as TGTGCCAGCAGCTTAGCCTCGACAGGGTCCTATGGCTACACCTTC.

This clone has more than one count but fewer than ten. The rearrangement uses TRBV27 and TRBJ1-1; TRBD1 is a possible D gene (5 bases). The V end lost 1 base, the J end lost 1 base, and 13 bases lay between the germline ends. In germline, CDR1 is MNHEY, CDR2 SMNVEV (reference sequence). The CDR3 consists of 16 residues. The CDR3 DNA is TGTGCCAGCAGTTTATTATCAGGGAAGGGGAACACTGAAGCTTTCTTT. Protein product: CASSLLSGKGNTEAFF.

The rearrangement uses TRBV6-5 and TRBJ1-2; possibly TRBD1 for D (6 bases). V lost 2 bases and J lost 7, with 14 bases in between. Germline CDR1 and CDR2: MNHEY and SVGAGI. This CDR3 contains 14 residues. The CDR3 DNA reads TGTGCCAGCAGTTACGGCCAGGGGAAGGGTGGCTACACCTTC. It translates to CASSYGQGKGGYTF.

This chain links TRBV13 with TRBJ2-7; 8 nucleotides line up with TRBD1. Germline V gene lookup returns CDR1 PRHDT and CDR2 FYEKMQ (reference sequence). This CDR3 has 14 residues. V lost 3 bases to trimming and J lost 5 bases; unmatched junction nucleotides: 6. In nucleotides, the CDR3 is TGTGCCAGCAGCTTGCAGGGGGCGCGGAACGAGCAGTACTTC. It translates to CASSLQGARNEQYF.

The chain recombines TRBV9 with TRBJ1-3; D unclear. Trimming removed 4 bases at V and 6 bases at J, with 17 bases between. CDR1 and CDR2 from the germline V gene are SGDLS and YYNGEE. The CDR3 consists of 15 residues. CDR3 region: CASSIQSGEPNTIYF. The CDR3 nucleotides are TGTGCCAGCAGCATCCAATCCGGGGAGCCAAACACCATATATTTT.

This chain links TRBV5-8 with TRBJ2-1, with 8 bases fitting TRBD2. The V and J ends lost 4 bases and 2 bases, in that order; junction bases with no gene match: 5. Germline-derived CDR1 and CDR2 are SGHTS and YDEGEE. This CDR3 is built from 15 residues. The CDR3 DNA reads TGTGCCAGCAGCCTCTTAGCGGGGACCTACAATGAGCAGTTCTTC. This codes for CASSLLAGTYNEQFF.

This clone was observed a single time. The chain carries TRBV2 and TRBJ2-1; TRBD2 might be the D (5 bases). The germline V and J ends were trimmed by 1 base and 0 bases, with 7 bases remaining between them. The CDR3 contains 15 residues. CDR1 and CDR2 (germline): SNHLY, FYNNEI. The CDR3 sequence: CASSEERNSYNEQFF. CDR3 coding DNA: TGTGCCAGCAGTGAAGAGCGGAACTCCTACAATGAGCAGTTCTTC. The full variable domain, in which reference TRBV2 and TRBJ2-1 provide the parts outside the CDR3, is EPEVTQTPSHQVTQMGQEVILRCVPISNHLYFYWYRQILGQKVEFLVSFYNNEISEKSEIFDDQFSVERPDGSNFTLKIRSTKLEDSAMYFCASSEERNSYNEQFFGPGTRLTVL.

This chain joins TRBV19 and TRBJ1-2; D not certain. This CDR3 comprises 11 residues. Per the germline V gene, CDR1 is LNHDA and CDR2 is SQIVND (reference sequence). V dropped 5 bases and J dropped 4 bases, with 5 bases sitting between them. The CDR3 loop reads CASSGGYGYTF. CDR3 nucleotides: TGTGCCAGTAGTGGCGGCTATGGCTACACCTTC.